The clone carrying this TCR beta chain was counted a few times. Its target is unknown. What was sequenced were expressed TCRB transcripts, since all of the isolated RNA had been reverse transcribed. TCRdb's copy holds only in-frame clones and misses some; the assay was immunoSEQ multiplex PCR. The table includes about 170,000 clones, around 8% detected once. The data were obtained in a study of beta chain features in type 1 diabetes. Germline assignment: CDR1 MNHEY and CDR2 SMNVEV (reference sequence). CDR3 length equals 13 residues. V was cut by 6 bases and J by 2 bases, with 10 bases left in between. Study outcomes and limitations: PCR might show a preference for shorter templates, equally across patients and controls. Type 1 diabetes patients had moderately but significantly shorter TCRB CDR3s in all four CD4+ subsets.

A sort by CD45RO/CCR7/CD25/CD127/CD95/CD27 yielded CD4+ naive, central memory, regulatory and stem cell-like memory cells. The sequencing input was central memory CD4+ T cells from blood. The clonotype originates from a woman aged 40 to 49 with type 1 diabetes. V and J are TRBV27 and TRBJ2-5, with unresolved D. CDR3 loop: CASSPVRQETQYF. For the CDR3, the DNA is TGTGCCAGCAGCCCAGTAAGACAAGAGACCCAGTACTTC.